Below are 32 T cell receptor beta chains sequenced from a single sample in a study of cytomegalovirus exposure and HLA in healthy donors. The assay was immunoSEQ multiplex PCR, and TCRdb's table has in-frame clones only and misses some. The top ten clones hold roughly 0.8% of a sample with about 360,000 clones, more than 80% of them seen once. Sequenced: PBMCs. The receptors shown here come from a woman younger than 35 in good health and CMV-seronegative.

V is TRBV4-1 and J is TRBJ1-4; D is unclear. V shed 1 base and J shed 11 bases, with 11 bases lying between them. The CDR3 has 13 amino acids. Germline V gives CDR1 MGHRA, CDR2 YSYEKL. The CDR3 loop is CASSQAIAGKLFF. CDR3 DNA sequence: TGCGCCAGCAGCCAAGCCATCGCGGGGAAACTGTTTTTT.

This clone was counted a few times. The chain is built from TRBV7-9 and TRBJ2-5; D call uncertain. V was shortened by 2 bases and J by 0 bases, with 10 bases between the two germline ends. The germline CDR1 and CDR2 sequences are SEHNR and FQNEAQ (reference sequence). This CDR3 spans 15 amino acids. CDR3 in DNA: TGTGCCAGCAGCTTATATGACTGGTACCAAGAGACCCAGTACTTC. As protein: CASSLYDWYQETQYF.

This chain links TRBV19 with TRBJ2-5; 7 positions match TRBD1. The CDR3 is made up of 13 amino acids. The J segment lost 5 bases and the V segment lost 4 bases, leaving 4 bases of the junction unmatched. Germline values: CDR1 LNHDA, CDR2 SQIVND (reference sequence). The CDR3 region is CASSRQGVETQYF. The CDR3 DNA sequence: TGTGCCAGTAGTAGGCAGGGGGTGGAGACCCAGTACTTC. Filled out from reference TRBV19 and TRBJ2-5, the complete variable domain reads DGGITQSPKYLFRKEGQNVTLSCEQNLNHDAMYWYRQDPGQGLRLIYYSQIVNDFQKGDIAEGYSVSREKKESFPLTVTSAQKNPTAFYLCASSRQGVETQYFGPGTRLLVL.

V and J are TRBV6-4 and TRBJ2-7, with a tentative D call TRBD1 (5 bases). The CDR3 spans 14 residues. V was pared by 7 bases and J by 2 bases, with 15 bases between. Germline-derived CDR1 and CDR2 are MRHNA and SNTAGT. The CDR3 bases are TGTGCCAGCACCACAGGCCCTATAACCTACGAGCAGTACTTC. This sequence encodes CASTTGPITYEQYF.

J is TRBJ2-7 and V is TRBV5-1; the D gene is possibly TRBD1 (5 bases). The CDR3 runs 15 residues. Germline values: CDR1 SGHRS, CDR2 YFSETQ. V was clipped by 0 bases and J by 3 bases, with 13 bases between them. This chain's CDR3 is CASSLGAGPLYEQYF. The CDR3 nucleotides read TGCGCCAGCAGCTTGGGGGCAGGGCCTCTCTACGAGCAGTACTTC.

The rearrangement links TRBV28 to TRBJ1-1; TRBD1 matches at 7 bases. This CDR3 has 12 amino acids. CDR1 is MDHEN, CDR2 SYDVKM, per germline. V gave up 6 bases and J gave up 7 bases; unmatched junction bases: 5. The DNA for the CDR3 is TGTGCCAGCAGCTTGGGACAGCTTGAAGCTTTCTTT. This sequence encodes CASSLGQLEAFF.

This sequence joins TRBV18 and TRBJ1-5, with TRBD1 matching over 7 bases. V shed 2 bases and J 6 bases; nucleotides not matched to a gene: 7. Germline V lookup: CDR1 KGHSH, CDR2 LQKENI. The CDR3 sequence is 15 residues long. The CDR3 DNA reads as TGTGCCAGCTCACCAGTCGACAGGGCTTTTCAGCCCCAGCATTTT. This translates into CASSPVDRAFQPQHF.

V gene TRBV30 combines with J gene TRBJ1-6, with 10 bases matching TRBD1. Germline V gene data show CDR1 as GTSNPN and CDR2 as SVGIG (reference sequence). The ends lost 0 bases at V and 10 bases at J; junction bases unmatched: 6. CDR3 length: 15 amino acids. The CDR3 reads CAWSVPGQGRSPLHF. The CDR3 DNA follows: TGTGCCTGGAGTGTACCGGGACAGGGGAGGTCACCCCTCCACTTT.

The V call is TRBV7-2, the J call TRBJ2-5; maybe TRBD2 (5 bases). This CDR3 contains 14 residues. Trimming removed 5 bases from V and 0 bases from J, with 10 bases in between. From germline, CDR1 is SGHTA and CDR2 FQGNSA. CDR3 DNA sequence: TGTGCCAGCAGCCCAAAGCGGTACCAAGAGACCCAGTACTTC. This encodes CASSPKRYQETQYF. The whole variable domain, remainder taken from reference TRBV7-2 and TRBJ2-5, is GAGVSQSPSNKVTEKGKDVELRCDPISGHTALYWYRQSLGQGLEFLIYFQGNSAPDKSGLPSDRFSAERTGGSVSTLTIQRTQQEDSAVYLCASSPKRYQETQYFGPGTRLLVL.

The chain combines TRBV30 with TRBJ2-7, with 7 bases aligning to TRBD1. J gave up 0 bases and V 3 bases, and 2 bases lay outside the gene matches. Germline V gives CDR1 GTSNPN, CDR2 SVGIG (reference sequence). CDR3 length: 13 amino acids. The CDR3 DNA is TGTGCCTGGAGGGGGACAGACTCCTACGAGCAGTACTTC. The encoded protein is CAWRGTDSYEQYF.

V and J are TRBV13 and TRBJ2-1; 8 nucleotides line up with TRBD2. The length of the CDR3 is 16 residues. Germline V gene lookup returns CDR1 PRHDT and CDR2 FYEKMQ (reference sequence). The ends lost 5 bases at V and 6 bases at J; junction bases unmatched: 12. This CDR3 is CASSIMPGTSPNEQFF. The CDR3 nucleotides are TGTGCCAGCAGCATCATGCCCGGGACTAGTCCCAATGAGCAGTTCTTC. Using reference TRBV13 and TRBJ2-1 for the parts outside the CDR3, the full variable domain is AAGVIQSPRHLIKEKRETATLKCYPIPRHDTVYWYQQGPGQDPQFLISFYEKMQSDKGSIPDRFSAQQFSDYHSELNMSSLELGDSALYFCASSIMPGTSPNEQFFGPGTRLTVL.

This clone has just a few counts. This rearrangement joins TRBV19 to TRBJ2-2; unclear D gene. The germline V gene encodes CDR1 LNHDA and CDR2 SQIVND (reference sequence). The V end was cut by 5 bases, the J end by 5 bases, with 12 bases between. The CDR3 length is 14 residues. The CDR3 DNA reads as TGTGCCAGTAGTGCCTTCAGTGGTACCGGGGAGCTGTTTTTT. It specifies CASSAFSGTGELFF. Looking up the rest from reference TRBV19 and TRBJ2-2 gives the full variable domain: DGGITQSPKYLFRKEGQNVTLSCEQNLNHDAMYWYRQDPGQGLRLIYYSQIVNDFQKGDIAEGYSVSREKKESFPLTVTSAQKNPTAFYLCASSAFSGTGELFFGEGSRLTVL.

V usage is TRBV28 and J usage is TRBJ2-7; tentatively, D is TRBD1 (6 bases). V was shortened by 3 bases and J by 2 bases, with 11 bases between the two germline ends. Germline V gene lookup returns CDR1 MDHEN and CDR2 SYDVKM. This CDR3 is 14 amino acids long. CDR3 amino acids: CASSFIEGAYEQYF. CDR3 nucleotide sequence: TGTGCCAGCAGTTTCATCGAGGGGGCCTACGAGCAGTACTTC.

The chain uses TRBV11-3 and TRBJ2-1; 7 positions agree with TRBD2. CDR3 size: 20 residues. The germline V gene encodes CDR1 SGHNT and CDR2 YENEEA. J gave up 3 bases and V 1 base, and 18 bases lay outside the gene matches. In DNA form, the CDR3 reads TGTGCCAGCAGCTTAGGGTGGGCTAGCGGCCGTGGTTTTGACTACAATGAGCAGTTCTTC. The encoded protein is CASSLGWASGRGFDYNEQFF.

V and J are TRBV27 and TRBJ2-1; TRBD2 might be the D (6 bases). The germline V gene has CDR1 MNHEY and CDR2 SMNVEV (reference sequence). There are 16 residues in the CDR3. With 5 bases removed from V and 3 bases from J, the gap between germline ends came to 17 bases. The CDR3 DNA follows: TGTGCCAGCAGTGGCAAGGGGACTTCTAGCTACAATGAGCAGTTCTTC. Translated: CASSGKGTSSYNEQFF.

The rearrangement joins TRBV27 to TRBJ2-1; TRBD2 matches at 13 bases. The CDR3 spans 15 residues. Germline CDR1 reads MNHEY; CDR2 reads SMNVEV (reference sequence). With V trimmed by 5 bases and J by 8 bases, 6 bases remained unmatched. As DNA, the CDR3 is TGTGCCAGCAGTAAACTAGCGGGAGGGGGTTATGAGCAGTTCTTC. This translates into CASSKLAGGGYEQFF.

This rearrangement joins TRBV27 to TRBJ2-1, with D uncertain. V was shortened by 7 bases and J by 3 bases, with 4 bases between the two germline ends. There are 11 residues in the CDR3. Germline V gene lookup returns CDR1 MNHEY and CDR2 SMNVEV (reference sequence). CDR3 sequence reads: CASTLYNEQFF. Here the CDR3 DNA reads TGTGCCAGCACCCTCTACAATGAGCAGTTCTTC.

The V gene is TRBV14, the J gene TRBJ2-5; D call uncertain. Trimming shortened V by 0 bases and J by 5 bases, and 16 bases separated the two germline ends. The CDR3 extends over 16 amino acids. Germline assignment: CDR1 SGHDN and CDR2 FVKESK. For the CDR3, the DNA is TGTGCCAGCAGCCAAGATCTCTCCATCTCTCGGGAGACCCAGTACTTC. This codes for CASSQDLSISRETQYF. Full variable domain (rest looked up from reference TRBV14 and TRBJ2-5): EAGVTQFPSHSVIEKGQTVTLRCDPISGHDNLYWYRRVMGKEIKFLLHFVKESKQDESGMPNNRFLAERTGGTYSTLKVQPAELEDSGVYFCASSQDLSISRETQYFGPGTRLLVL.

As regards this clone: The junction departs from the called germline gene at one end, perhaps through a read error. The chain carries TRBV5-1 and TRBJ2-1, with TRBD2 identical over 12 bases. This CDR3 has 14 amino acids. CDR1 SGHRS and CDR2 YFSETQ come from the germline V gene. The CDR3: CASSTRTSGALRIF. CDR3 DNA sequence: TGCGCCAGCAGCACTAGGACTAGCGGGGCCCTCAGGATCTTC.

This clone was counted a single time. This chain links TRBV11-2 with TRBJ2-7; TRBD2 matches 9 bases. The J segment lost 0 bases and the V segment lost 4 bases, leaving 7 bases of the junction unmatched. The CDR3 is made up of 16 amino acids. In germline, CDR1 is SGHAT, CDR2 FQNNGV. The CDR3 is CASSSLAGDSSYEQYF. For the CDR3, the DNA is TGTGCCAGCAGCTCATTAGCGGGAGACAGCTCCTACGAGCAGTACTTC. The full variable domain, its missing parts supplied by reference TRBV11-2 and TRBJ2-7, is EAGVAQSPRYKIIEKRQSVAFWCNPISGHATLYWYQQILGQGPKLLIQFQNNGVVDDSQLPKDRFSAERLKGVDSTLKIQPAKLEDSAVYLCASSSLAGDSSYEQYFGPGTRLTVT.

This clone was found once. The CDR3 DNA sequence: TGCAGCGTCGGACCTAGCGGGCCCACCGGGGAGCTGTTTTTT. The encoded protein is CSVGPSGPTGELFF. This sequence joins TRBV29-1 and TRBJ2-2, with 8 bases fitting TRBD2. This CDR3 region has 14 residues. Germline assignment: CDR1 SQVTM and CDR2 ANQGSEA. V lost 6 bases and J lost 4; bases outside the gene matches: 7.

The J gene is TRBJ1-5, the V gene TRBV7-8; D may be TRBD1 (6 bases). V lost 7 bases, J lost 11 bases, and 24 bases lay in between. The CDR3 length is 15 residues. Germline V gene data show CDR1 as SGHVS and CDR2 as FQNEAQ. The CDR3 region is CASNRGAGRESAQHF. CDR3 bases: TGTGCCAGCAATCGGGGGGCAGGACGGGAATCAGCCCAGCATTTT.

The chain employs TRBV28 and TRBJ1-5, with D possibly being TRBD1 (6 bases). Germline V gene sequence: CDR1 MDHEN, CDR2 SYDVKM. The V and J ends lost 6 bases and 5 bases respectively, with 17 bases between them. The length of the CDR3 is 15 residues. CDR3 DNA: TGTGCCAGCAGATTAAACAGGGTGGCTGATCAGCCCCAGCATTTT. It encodes CASRLNRVADQPQHF.

This chain uses TRBV9 with TRBJ2-1; the match to TRBD2 covers 7 bases. This CDR3 has 15 amino acids. The germline CDR1 and CDR2 sequences are SGDLS and YYNGEE. V trimming: 3 bases; J trimming: 1 base; junction bases outside the gene matches: 4. The DNA for the CDR3 is TGTGCCAGCAGCGGGGCGGGGGTTTCCTACAATGAGCAGTTCTTC. Translating it yields CASSGAGVSYNEQFF. The entire variable domain, with the rest obtained from reference TRBV9 and TRBJ2-1, is as follows: DSGVTQTPKHLITATGQRVTLRCSPRSGDLSVYWYQQSLDQGLQFLIQYYNGEERAKGNILERFSAQQFPDLHSELNLSSLELGDSALYFCASSGAGVSYNEQFFGPGTRLTVL.

The chain couples TRBV6-5 to TRBJ1-1, with 7 bases lining up with TRBD1. Germline V gene lookup returns CDR1 MNHEY and CDR2 SVGAGI. Trimming cost V 5 bases and J 0 bases; bases outside gene matches: 3. This CDR3 region has 14 residues. The CDR3 sequence: CASSRTGLNTEAFF. The DNA for the CDR3 is TGTGCCAGCAGTAGGACAGGCTTGAACACTGAAGCTTTCTTT.

This clone was recorded a few times. V and J are TRBV6-1 and TRBJ1-6; possible D gene TRBD1, 6 bases. The CDR3 runs 15 residues. Germline CDR1 and CDR2: MNHNS and SASEGT. V was shortened by 1 base and J by 13 bases, with 17 bases between the two germline ends. DNA of the CDR3: TGTGCCAGCAGTGAAGGAGGGACATCGGGGTCCCCCCTCCACTTT. Amino acids: CASSEGGTSGSPLHF.

Remarks on this clone: The sample carries other DNA sequences with the same CDR3. The V and J genes are TRBV6-1 and TRBJ1-1; D call uncertain. Germline loops: CDR1 MNHNS, CDR2 SASEGT. The V end lost 6 bases, the J end lost 0 bases, and 8 bases lay between the germline ends. The CDR3 is 13 residues long. The CDR3 reads CASSRGMNTEAFF. CDR3 nucleotide sequence: TGTGCCAGCAGCAGAGGGATGAACACTGAAGCTTTCTTT.

CDR3 sequence (DNA): TGTGCCAGCAGTAGTTGGACAGGTGGATCCTACGAGCAGTACTTC. Protein product: CASSSWTGGSYEQYF. This chain connects TRBV28 to TRBJ2-7; TRBD1 agrees at 7 bases. The CDR3 runs 15 residues. The germline V gene encodes CDR1 MDHEN and CDR2 SYDVKM. Germline trimming cut 5 bases from V and 1 base from J; bases unmatched to any gene: 8.

This clone has more than one count but fewer than ten. V and J are TRBV11-2 and TRBJ1-6; maybe TRBD1 (5 bases). Deletions cut 4 bases from V and 8 bases from J, with 15 bases between. CDR1 is SGHAT and CDR2 is FQNNGV in the germline V gene. This CDR3 has 15 amino acids. For the CDR3, the DNA is TGTGCCAGCAGCTCCCTCCGTGGGGGGTATTCACCCCTCCACTTT. Its translation: CASSSLRGGYSPLHF.

The chain employs TRBV6-1 and TRBJ1-6, with a possible D match to TRBD1 (5 bases). This CDR3 is 13 amino acids long. Germline V lookup: CDR1 MNHNS, CDR2 SASEGT. Deletions cut 7 bases from V and 9 bases from J, with 13 bases between. This chain's CDR3 is CASNSLGGSPLHF. CDR3 DNA sequence: TGTGCCAGCAACTCCCTGGGGGGTTCACCCCTCCACTTT.

This chain joins TRBV10-3 and TRBJ1-2, with a weak D call TRBD1 (6 bases). This CDR3 has 12 residues. Deletions cut 4 bases from V and 6 bases from J, with 9 bases between. From germline, CDR1 is ENHRY and CDR2 SYGVKD. CDR3 coding DNA: TGTGCCATCAGTGCAGCAGGGGATGGCTACACCTTC. Its translation: CAISAAGDGYTF.

This clone was detected only a few times. The chain uses TRBV18 and TRBJ1-4, with D uncertain. Germline CDR1 is KGHSH and CDR2 is LQKENI. V was cut by 3 bases and J by 5 bases, with 13 bases left in between. The CDR3 totals 15 residues. CDR3 nucleotide sequence: TGTGCCAGCTCACCCAGAGGGATGAGCAATGAAAAACTGTTTTTT. This translates into CASSPRGMSNEKLFF.